The text below deals with one T cell receptor beta chain. Antigen: not known. This entry is derived from a study of cytomegalovirus exposure and HLA in healthy donors. Germline V gene sequence: CDR1 MGHRA, CDR2 YSYEKL. The CDR3 sequence is 17 residues long. With 1 base removed from V and 2 bases from J, the gap between germline ends came to 15 bases. Findings and limits, study-wide: As a later analysis revealed, most CMV-associated TCR beta chains appeared HLA-restricted. Researchers counted 150 to 200 TCR beta chains as cytomegalovirus-associated. Earlier analysis found most TCR beta V segments productive about 87% or about 30% of the time. In vitro, a few CMV-associated chains proved specific for CMV antigens.

In the PCR, 60 Vbeta and 13 Jbeta primers were used. Produced via immunoSEQ multiplex PCR; TCRdb's table is partial and in-frame only. The data show about 200,000 clones, approximately 80% seen once. The sequence was obtained from a woman in her thirties in good health and CMV-seronegative. This chain links TRBV4-1 with TRBJ1-5; D gene unclear. The sample was PBMCs. The CDR3 nucleotides are TGCGCCAGCAGCCAAGGTCGGGAAAATAGGGGCAATCAGCCCCAGCATTTT. Its translation: CASSQGRENRGNQPQHF.